The clone carrying this T cell receptor (beta chain) was observed at least ten times. Its antigen is still unknown. V shed 6 bases and J shed 4 bases, with 12 bases lying between them. CDR3 length equals 13 residues. In germline, CDR1 is MNHEY, CDR2 SVGEGT. These data come from a study of neurological immune-mediated disorders. Overall study findings and caveats: The authors found no clinical or MRI feature associated with the multiple sclerosis repertoire cluster. CDR3 amino acid sequences found in expanded clones were never shared across subjects, suggesting private repertoires in all groups.

Synthesis of cDNA was carried out by template-switch 5'RACE. The reaction used 10-nucleotide random UMIs. Each CDR3 protein is one row after TCRdb ran MiXCR on the 5' RACE reads. The data hold under 45,000 distinct CDR3 sequences, with 3.8% observed a single time. The source of this sequence is a man between 25 and 39 years old with multiple sclerosis. The V and J genes are TRBV6-2 or TRBV6-3 and TRBJ1-2, with D possibly matching TRBD1 (5 bases). The sample was PBMCs. CDR3 region: CASSSGGIYGYTF. The CDR3 coding sequence is TGTGCCAGCAGCTCCGGGGGGATCTATGGCTACACCTTC.